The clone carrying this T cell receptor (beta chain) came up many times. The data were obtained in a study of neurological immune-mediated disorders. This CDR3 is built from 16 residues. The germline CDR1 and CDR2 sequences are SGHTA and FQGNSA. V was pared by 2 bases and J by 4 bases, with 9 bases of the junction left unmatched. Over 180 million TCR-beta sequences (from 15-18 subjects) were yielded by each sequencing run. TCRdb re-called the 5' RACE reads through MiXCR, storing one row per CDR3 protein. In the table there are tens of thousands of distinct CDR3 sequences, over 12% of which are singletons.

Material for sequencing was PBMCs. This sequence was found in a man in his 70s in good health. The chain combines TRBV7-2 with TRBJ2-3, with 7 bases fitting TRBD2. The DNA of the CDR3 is TGTGCCAGCAGCTTAAACGGACTAGGCGTGTCAGATACGCAGTATTTT. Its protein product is CASSLNGLGVSDTQYF.